A selection of T cell receptor beta chains follows, all from one sample in a study of T cells in Graves' hyperthyroidism and ophthalmopathy. Via MiXCR, TCRdb re-called the multiplex PCR reads, giving one row per CDR3 protein. The sample records a few hundred thousand distinct CDR3 sequences, approximately 14% being singletons. Sequencing was performed on blood. The receptor set was obtained from a young woman with Graves' ophthalmopathy. CDR3s include the opening cysteine and the closing phenylalanine or tryptophan. A D gene is named only where the DNA matches it firmly. Clone size is shown for a subset of rows, as once, few, many or a class of expanded clone.

j_gene	abundance	v_gene	d_gene	CDR3aa	CDR3nt
TRBJ1-2	NA	TRBV30	NA	CAWSEAGNYGYTF	TGTGCCTGGAGTGAGGCAGGGAACTATGGCTACACCTTC
TRBJ2-3	many	TRBV7-2	NA	CASSLQFHRGNTQYF	TGTGCCAGCAGCTTACAGTTCCATAGAGGAAATACGCAGTATTTT
TRBJ1-2	NA	TRBV4-1	NA	CASSPPVLNYGYTF	TGCGCCAGCAGCCCCCCCGTCCTAAACTATGGCTACACCTTC
TRBJ2-5	many	TRBV6-1	TRBD2	CASSLWTSVDETQYF	TGTGCCAGCAGCTTGTGGACTAGTGTTGACGAGACCCAGTACTTC
TRBJ2-3	many	TRBV30	NA	CAWRVGGAGDTQYF	TGTGCCTGGAGGGTTGGCGGGGCCGGAGATACGCAGTATTTT
TRBJ1-1	many	TRBV19	TRBD1	CASSIEGQQNTEAFF	TGTGCCAGTAGTATAGAGGGACAGCAGAACACTGAAGCTTTCTTT
TRBJ1-2	many	TRBV11-2	TRBD1	CASSFPTGAGGYTF	TGTGCCAGCAGCTTCCCGACAGGGGCTGGTGGCTACACCTTC
TRBJ2-7	many	TRBV2	TRBD2	CASTDSGLRSYEQYF	TGTGCCAGCACTGATAGCGGGCTACGTTCCTACGAGCAGTACTTC
TRBJ1-1	many	TRBV27	NA	CASSYRRGNTEAFF	TGTGCCAGCAGTTACCGCCGGGGGAACACTGAAGCTTTCTTT
TRBJ1-2	NA	TRBV7-9	TRBD1	CASSMDRSYGYTF	TGTGCCAGCAGCATGGACAGGAGCTATGGCTACACCTTC
TRBJ2-5	NA	TRBV12-3/TRBV12-4	TRBD2	CASSSTGTSGGARETQYF	TGTGCCAGCAGTTCTACAGGGACTAGCGGGGGGGCTAGGGAGACCCAGTACTTC